The clone carrying this T cell receptor (beta chain) was seen once. This sample stems from a study of T cell repertoires and HLA-DP antigens. Data came from immunoSEQ multiplex PCR; TCRdb stores just in-frame clones and leaves some out. The sample contains 840 or so clones, roughly 50% of which appear only once. The sample label spelled out: CD137+ CD4 T cells sorted after culture with HeLa expressing allogeneic HLA-DP. Stimulation used HeLa cells expressing transduced HLA-DPA1/DPB1, HLA-DM, invariant chain and CD80. CD4+ cells expanded for about 15 days were restimulated roughly 25 h with allogeneic-DPB1 HeLa cells. The CDR3 totals 17 residues. Germline V gene sequence: CDR1 SGHAT, CDR2 FQNNGV. Losses at the gene ends were 3 bases for V and 7 bases for J; bases not matched to a gene: 8.

This sequence originates from a man between 60 and 75 years old in good health and CMV-seronegative. Specimen: alloreactive CD137+ CD4+ T cells from cultured PBMCs. Subset reported: CD137+ CD4+ cells sorted after roughly a day restimulation with the allogeneic HLA-DP-expressing HeLa cells. The chain links TRBV11-2 to TRBJ2-4, with 14 nucleotides matching TRBD2. CDR3 sequence reads: CASSFQTSGGARNIQYF. In nucleotides, the CDR3 is TGTGCCAGCAGCTTCCAGACTAGCGGGGGGGCCAGGAACATTCAGTACTTC.